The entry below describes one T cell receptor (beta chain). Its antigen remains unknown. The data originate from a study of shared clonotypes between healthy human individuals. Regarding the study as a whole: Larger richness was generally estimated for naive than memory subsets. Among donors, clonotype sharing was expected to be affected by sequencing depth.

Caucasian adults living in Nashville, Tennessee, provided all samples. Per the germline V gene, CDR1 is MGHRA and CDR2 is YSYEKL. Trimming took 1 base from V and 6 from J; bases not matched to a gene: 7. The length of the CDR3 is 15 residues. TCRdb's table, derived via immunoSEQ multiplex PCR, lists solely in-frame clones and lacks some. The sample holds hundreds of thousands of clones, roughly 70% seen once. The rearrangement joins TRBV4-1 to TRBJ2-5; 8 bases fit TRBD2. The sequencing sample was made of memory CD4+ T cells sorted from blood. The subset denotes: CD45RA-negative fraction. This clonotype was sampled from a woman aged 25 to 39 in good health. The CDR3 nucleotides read TGCGCCAGCAGCCAAGCTCCGGGGGGGGAGCAGACCCAGTACTTC. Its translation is CASSQAPGGEQTQYF.